This T cell receptor (beta chain) was identified during a study of T cells in narcolepsy. Overall study: Donors had narcolepsy type 1 or type 2, or were healthy controls. Study-wide points: In some patient and control memory CD4+ samples, autoreactive clones were absent. Autoreactive clonotypes reportedly recurred in blood of same and different patients, not controls.

The table came from immunoSEQ multiplex PCR; TCRdb's copy has only in-frame clones and leaves some out. The data contain under 35,000 clones, almost 90% of them singletons. J lost 7 bases, V lost 5 bases, and 13 bases had no gene match. Germline V gives CDR1 MNHEY, CDR2 SMNVEV (reference sequence). The CDR3 sequence is 16 residues long. With respect to this clone: The antigen is unknown.

The chain combines TRBV27 with TRBJ2-5; 10 nucleotides align to TRBD2. Sequencing input: CD45RA- memory CD4+ T cells from PBMCs. The receptor was derived from a human donor with narcolepsy. CDR3 loop: CASSPLEAGGAGTQYF. The CDR3 bases are TGTGCCAGCAGTCCCCTAGAAGCGGGGGGGGCGGGGACCCAGTACTTC.